This TCR beta chain is from a study of cytomegalovirus exposure and HLA in healthy donors. The study, taken as a whole, reports: Excluded: some indistinguishable V segments such as TRBV6-2 and TRBV6-3. The majority of CMV-associated TCR beta chains were reported as apparently HLA-restricted in a later analysis.

Germline V gives CDR1 KGHSH, CDR2 LQKENI. This CDR3 comprises 15 residues. V lost 6 bases to trimming and J lost 2 bases, with 15 bases between them. Primers for the PCR totalled 60 Vbeta and 13 Jbeta. The method was immunoSEQ multiplex PCR; TCRdb's version includes in-frame clones alone and lacks a portion of them. The sample lists 100,000 or so clones, 60% to 80% occurring once. This clone was detected a few times. Its antigen is undetermined. This TCR derives from a woman in her thirties or forties in good health and CMV-seropositive. V gene TRBV18 combines with J gene TRBJ2-3; D possibly corresponds to TRBD1 (5 bases). Sequencing was done on a sample of PBMCs. The CDR3 here is CASSLAWGSTDTQYF. The CDR3 DNA is TGTGCCAGCTCGCTCGCTTGGGGCTCCACAGATACGCAGTATTTT.